Following are 23 T cell receptor beta chains from one sample sequenced in a study of blood T cells in healthy people across ages. Alongside a J-beta primer mix, a sample-barcoded 5' primer served in a second PCR lasting roughly 6 to 11 cycles. TCRdb re-analysed the 5' RACE reads in MiXCR, keeping a single row per CDR3 protein. The table includes roughly 680,000 distinct CDR3 sequences, over 45% detected once. Sequencing was carried out using blood. The receptor source for this set is a woman aged 55-69 years in good health.

V usage is TRBV29-1 and J usage is TRBJ2-5; 7 bases agree with TRBD2. The J segment lost 4 bases and the V segment lost 5 bases, leaving 4 bases of the junction unmatched. CDR3 length: 12 amino acids. From germline, CDR1 is SQVTM and CDR2 ANQGSEA. CDR3 region: CSVRGGPETQYF. In DNA, the CDR3 is TGCAGCGTTCGCGGGGGACCAGAGACCCAGTACTTC.

The V gene is TRBV10-3, the J gene TRBJ2-7, with D hard to call. CDR3 length: 15 residues. V was pared by 3 bases and J by 0 bases, with 12 bases between. Germline V gene sequence: CDR1 ENHRY, CDR2 SYGVKD. The CDR3 DNA is TGTGCCATCAGTGACTTAAGGACGAGCTCCTACGAGCAGTACTTC. This sequence encodes CAISDLRTSSYEQYF.

The rearrangement links TRBV27 to TRBJ2-3, with 7 bases lining up with TRBD2. In germline, CDR1 is MNHEY, CDR2 SMNVEV (reference sequence). The V gene end was trimmed by 6 bases and the J gene end by 2 bases; junction bases not matched to a gene: 11. CDR3 length: 16 residues. CDR3 residues: CASRDLGAGTTDTQYF. CDR3 sequence (DNA): TGTGCCAGCAGGGACCTAGGAGCGGGGACCACAGATACGCAGTATTTT.

The chain has TRBV20-1 and TRBJ1-2, with 8 nucleotides matching TRBD1. J lost 8 bases, V lost 0 bases, and 8 bases had no gene match. Germline assignment: CDR1 DFQATT and CDR2 SNEGSKA (reference sequence). The CDR3 loop spans 14 amino acids. CDR3 sequence (DNA): TGCAGTGCTAGAGAGCAGGACAGGGACACGGGCTACACCTTC. Translated, it gives CSAREQDRDTGYTF.

This clonotype was counted only a few times. The V and J genes are TRBV2 and TRBJ2-1; D possibly matches TRBD1 or TRBD2 (5 bases each). This CDR3 region has 16 residues. CDR1 and CDR2 (germline): SNHLY, FYNNEI. V lost 4 bases to trimming and J lost 0 bases, with 13 bases between them. This CDR3 reads CASSGRDGGSYNEQFF. The CDR3 region has the DNA TGTGCCAGCAGTGGCAGGGATGGGGGCTCCTACAATGAGCAGTTCTTC.

J is TRBJ1-1 and V is TRBV9, with D unclear. The germline V gene encodes CDR1 SGDLS and CDR2 YYNGEE. This CDR3 has 13 residues. Trimming cost V 3 bases and J 2 bases, with 8 bases left between them. CDR3 DNA: TGTGCCAGCAGCGCCCGCACAAACACTGAAGCTTTCTTT. This translates into CASSARTNTEAFF.

This chain connects TRBV20-1 to TRBJ2-1; no clear D gene. Germline V gene data show CDR1 as DFQATT and CDR2 as SNEGSKA (reference sequence). This CDR3 has 11 amino acids. Trimming took off 6 bases at V and 7 bases at J, with 10 bases between the two ends. DNA for the CDR3: TGCAGTGCAATAAAGTGGAATGAGCAGTTCTTC. Its translation is CSAIKWNEQFF.

The chain links TRBV29-1 to TRBJ1-1; 10 bases line up with TRBD1. Looked up from germline, CDR1 is SQVTM and CDR2 is ANQGSEA. The J segment lost 3 bases and the V segment lost 3 bases, leaving 4 bases of the junction unmatched. CDR3 length: 14 amino acids. CDR3 sequence reads: CSVEKGQGYTEAFF. In DNA, the CDR3 is TGCAGCGTTGAGAAGGGACAGGGGTACACTGAAGCTTTCTTT. Variable domain in full (rest from reference TRBV29-1 and TRBJ1-1): SAVISQKPSRDICQRGTSLTIQCQVDSQVTMMFWYRQQPGQSLTLIATANQGSEATYESGFVIDKFPISRPNLTFSTLTVSNMSPEDSSIYLCSVEKGQGYTEAFFGQGTRLTVV.

This clonotype occurred once. This chain connects TRBV7-8 to TRBJ2-1; TRBD2 agrees at 10 bases. V shed 5 bases, J shed 3 bases, and the junction held 7 bases outside the gene matches. Germline-derived CDR1 and CDR2 are SGHVS and FQNEAQ. CDR3 length: 16 residues. The CDR3 region has the DNA TGTGCCAGCAGCCCGATAGCGGGAGGCCGCTACAATGAGCAGTTCTTC. Translation gives CASSPIAGGRYNEQFF.

The chain is built from TRBV7-2 and TRBJ2-7, with D hard to call. The V gene's germline CDR1 is SGHTA and CDR2 FQGNSA. This CDR3 is built from 11 residues. V was pared by 5 bases and J by 7 bases, with 9 bases between. This CDR3 is CASSQKGEQYF. CDR3 bases: TGTGCCAGCAGCCAAAAGGGTGAGCAGTACTTC.

The chain carries TRBV10-3 and TRBJ2-1; 10 positions match TRBD2. The CDR3 covers 14 residues. V shed 6 bases and J 9 bases; nucleotides not matched to a gene: 8. From germline, CDR1 is ENHRY and CDR2 SYGVKD. The CDR3 here is CAISRLAGEVEQFF. The CDR3 DNA follows: TGTGCCATCAGCCGGCTAGCGGGAGAGGTTGAGCAGTTCTTC.

This chain links TRBV5-6 with TRBJ2-3; 14 bases align to TRBD2. The CDR3 sequence is 19 residues long. The ends lost 4 bases at V and 2 bases at J; junction bases unmatched: 12. The V gene's germline CDR1 is SGHDT and CDR2 YYEEEE. The CDR3 is CASSQTSGRDHYNTDTQYF. As DNA, the CDR3 is TGTGCCAGCAGCCAGACTAGCGGGAGGGACCATTACAACACAGATACGCAGTATTTT.

This clonotype turned up a few times. The rearrangement links TRBV4-3 to TRBJ2-2; D may be TRBD1 (5 bases). V was pared by 3 bases and J by 0 bases, with 14 bases between. The CDR3 is made up of 17 amino acids. In germline, CDR1 is LGHNA, CDR2 YSLEER. The CDR3 region is CASSHMGQGANTGELFF. CDR3 in DNA: TGCGCCAGCAGCCACATGGGGCAGGGCGCGAACACCGGGGAGCTGTTTTTT.

V and J are TRBV5-1 and TRBJ2-7, with 9 nucleotides matching TRBD1. Trimming cost V 4 bases and J 3 bases; bases outside gene matches: 8. CDR1 and CDR2 (germline): SGHRS, YFSETQ. The CDR3 has 15 amino acids. CDR3 nucleotide sequence: TGCGCCAGCAGCCCGGCCGGGACAGGGAACTACGAGCAGTACTTC. Translation: CASSPAGTGNYEQYF.

This clonotype was found a few times. V and J are TRBV6-5 and TRBJ2-7, with D possibly TRBD2 on 5 matching bases. Germline V lookup: CDR1 MNHEY, CDR2 SVGAGI. The CDR3 contains 15 residues. Trimming shortened V by 7 bases and J by 2 bases, and 18 bases separated the two germline ends. CDR3 loop: CASTLSGGRPYEQYF. In DNA form, the CDR3 reads TGTGCCAGCACCCTGAGTGGAGGTAGGCCCTACGAGCAGTACTTC.

This clonotype appeared a few times. The chain employs TRBV7-2 and TRBJ2-1, with 9 bases aligning to TRBD2. The germline V gene encodes CDR1 SGHTA and CDR2 FQGNSA. CDR3 length: 13 amino acids. Germline trimming cut 5 bases from V and 8 bases from J; bases unmatched to any gene: 4. Here the CDR3 reads CASSREREDEQFF. CDR3 nucleotide sequence: TGTGCCAGCAGCAGAGAGCGGGAGGATGAGCAGTTCTTC.

This clonotype was observed a few times. The rearrangement links TRBV7-2 to TRBJ2-5; D unresolved. The V gene lost 5 bases and the J gene lost 5 bases, with 9 bases spanning the gap. The CDR3 is 12 residues long. Germline V CDR1 and CDR2: SGHTA, FQGNSA. DNA for the CDR3: TGTGCCAGCAGCCGAAGCGTGGAGACCCAGTACTTC. Translating it yields CASSRSVETQYF.

The chain combines TRBV6-2 or TRBV6-3 with TRBJ2-7; D perhaps matches TRBD1 (5 bases). Trimming took off 4 bases at V and 0 bases at J, with 10 bases between the two ends. CDR1 MNHEY and CDR2 SVGEGT come from the germline V gene. The length of the CDR3 is 14 residues. As DNA, the CDR3 is TGTGCCAGCAGTTCGGACATAAGCTCCTACGAGCAGTACTTC. It codes for CASSSDISSYEQYF.

The chain has TRBV2 and TRBJ1-5; D unclear. The CDR3 spans 11 residues. Germline lookup yields CDR1 SNHLY and CDR2 FYNNEI. The germline V and J ends were trimmed by 6 bases and 5 bases, with 5 bases remaining between them. In nucleotides, the CDR3 is TGTGCCAGCAGCAATGATCAGCCCCAGCATTTT. Its protein is CASSNDQPQHF.

In this sample, this clonotype turned up a few times. CDR3 DNA sequence: TGCAGTGCTAGTGGTCGGGGTGGGTATGGCTACACCTTC. It encodes CSASGRGGYGYTF. V and J are TRBV20-1 and TRBJ1-2; D is unresolved. The CDR3 is made up of 13 amino acids. V shed 3 bases and J shed 5 bases, with 13 bases lying between them. Per germline, CDR1 DFQATT and CDR2 SNEGSKA (reference sequence).

This clonotype was detected only once. The V and J genes are TRBV20-1 and TRBJ2-3, with 13 bases matching TRBD2. With 0 bases clipped from V and 4 bases from J, the junction kept 7 bases outside the gene matches. Germline CDR1 is DFQATT and CDR2 is SNEGSKA (reference sequence). CDR3 length: 17 amino acids. CDR3 sequence: CSARETSGRSGADTQYF. The DNA for the CDR3 is TGCAGTGCTAGAGAGACTAGCGGGAGGAGTGGTGCAGATACGCAGTATTTT.

The gene calls are TRBV9 and TRBJ2-4; 9 nucleotides align to TRBD2. The CDR3 consists of 14 residues. Losses at the gene ends were 0 bases for V and 7 bases for J; bases not matched to a gene: 2. Germline loops: CDR1 SGDLS, CDR2 YYNGEE. The DNA of the CDR3 is TGTGCCAGCAGCGTAGGCGGGAGGGCGAACATTCAGTACTTC. As protein: CASSVGGRANIQYF.

This clonotype occurred a few times. The chain joins TRBV9 to TRBJ1-2; D call uncertain. The germline gives CDR1 SGDLS, CDR2 YYNGEE. This CDR3 contains 15 residues. V lost 2 bases, J lost 7 bases, and 18 bases lay in between. This CDR3 reads CASSVQDGKSFGYTF. CDR3 nucleotide sequence: TGTGCCAGCAGCGTCCAGGACGGGAAGAGCTTTGGCTACACCTTC.